A single sample is the source of the 18 T cell receptor beta chains below, sequenced in a study of neurological immune-mediated disorders. As to time point: longitudinal time-point 3. TCRdb re-derived calls from the 5' RACE reads in MiXCR, one entry per CDR3 protein. This table holds about 99,000 distinct CDR3 sequences, roughly a tenth found once. Sequencing was performed on PBMCs. Source of these receptors: a female donor with HTLV-1-associated myelopathy (HAM/TSP).

This clonotype was picked up many times. V usage is TRBV6-2 or TRBV6-3 and J usage is TRBJ2-5, with 8 nucleotides matching TRBD2. The J segment lost 2 bases and the V segment lost 2 bases, leaving 7 bases of the junction unmatched. The CDR3 has 16 amino acids. The germline gives CDR1 MNHEY, CDR2 SVGEGT. CDR3 in amino acids: CASSYGDSGEQETQYF. The CDR3 nucleotides are TGTGCCAGCAGTTACGGCGATAGCGGGGAACAAGAGACCCAGTACTTC.

There are many counts of this clonotype. The chain has TRBV4-1 and TRBJ2-7; 7 bases align to TRBD2. V was pared by 8 bases and J by 5 bases, with 12 bases of the junction left unmatched. Germline assignment: CDR1 MGHRA and CDR2 YSYEKL. This CDR3 is 14 amino acids long. The CDR3 protein is CASAPEAGYDEQYF. The CDR3 DNA reads TGCGCCAGCGCCCCCGAAGCGGGGTACGACGAGCAGTACTTC.

This clonotype was observed many times. This sequence joins TRBV5-1 and TRBJ2-7, with 12 bases identical to TRBD2. J lost 7 bases, V lost 6 bases, and 11 bases had no gene match. CDR1 SGHRS and CDR2 YFSETQ come from the germline V gene. CDR3 size: 15 residues. As DNA, the CDR3 is TGCGCCAGCAAAGGGACTAGCGGGCCAAAATGGGAGCAGTACTTC. As protein: CASKGTSGPKWEQYF.

This clonotype has at least ten counts. The rearrangement uses TRBV28 and TRBJ2-7; a possible D gene is TRBD2 (6 bases). Germline V gene sequence: CDR1 MDHEN, CDR2 SYDVKM. The CDR3 has 16 amino acids. Trimming removed 4 bases at V and 0 bases at J, with 16 bases between. This CDR3 is CASSSWGTRGSYEQYF. The CDR3 DNA reads as TGTGCCAGCAGTTCTTGGGGGACGCGGGGCTCCTACGAGCAGTACTTC.

This clonotype was counted many times. The J gene is TRBJ1-1, the V gene TRBV29-1; D is unclear. The V gene's germline CDR1 is SQVTM and CDR2 ANQGSEA. This CDR3 spans 13 amino acids. V shed 7 bases and J shed 0 bases, with 12 bases lying between them. The CDR3 reads CSAVSWLNTEAFF. CDR3 nucleotides: TGCAGCGCCGTGAGCTGGCTGAACACTGAAGCTTTCTTT.

This clonotype was seen ten or more times. The V and J genes are TRBV10-3 and TRBJ2-2; possible D gene TRBD2, 7 bases. The CDR3 runs 15 residues. V was shortened by 4 bases and J by 3 bases, with 12 bases between the two germline ends. Per the germline V gene, CDR1 is ENHRY and CDR2 is SYGVKD. In nucleotides, the CDR3 is TGTGCCATCAGTGTGGGGGGGCCGGACACCGGGGAGCTGTTTTTT. It encodes CAISVGGPDTGELFF.

This clonotype occurred many times. V is TRBV24-1 and J is TRBJ2-1, with 7 positions matching TRBD1. Germline V gene data show CDR1 as KGHDR and CDR2 as SFDVKD. The V gene end was trimmed by 3 bases and the J gene end by 8 bases; junction bases not matched to a gene: 6. The length of the CDR3 is 14 residues. CDR3 amino acids: CATSDPRQGYEQFF. The DNA for the CDR3 is TGTGCCACCAGTGATCCACGACAGGGATATGAGCAGTTCTTC.

The sample holds many counts of this clonotype. The V and J genes are TRBV7-2 and TRBJ2-5; D gene uncertain. CDR1 is SGHTA and CDR2 is FQGNSA in the germline V gene. The V gene lost 4 bases and the J gene lost 6 bases, with 12 bases spanning the gap. This CDR3 contains 13 residues. This chain's CDR3 is CASSSPARKTQYF. CDR3 nucleotides: TGTGCCAGCAGCTCCCCGGCTCGAAAGACCCAGTACTTC.

This clonotype was seen many times. The chain links TRBV5-6 to TRBJ2-1; weak D call: TRBD2 (6 bases). The CDR3 sequence is 12 residues long. With 4 bases removed from V and 10 bases from J, the gap between germline ends came to 12 bases. CDR1 is SGHDT and CDR2 is YYEEEE in the germline V gene. The CDR3: CASSQGAGEQFF. The CDR3 region has the DNA TGTGCCAGCAGCCAAGGGGCGGGGGAGCAGTTCTTC.

This clonotype has ten or more counts. The CDR3 nucleotides are TGTGCCAGCGTCCGGGACAGGGGAGACGAGCAGTACTTC. Its protein product is CASVRDRGDEQYF. V gene TRBV7-9 combines with J gene TRBJ2-7, with 10 bases matching TRBD1. The V gene's germline CDR1 is SEHNR and CDR2 FQNEAQ (reference sequence). V trimming: 8 bases; J trimming: 5 bases; junction bases outside the gene matches: 6. This CDR3 is built from 13 residues.

This clonotype was counted many times. V and J are TRBV6-6 and TRBJ2-2; perhaps TRBD2 as D (7 bases). Trimming pared 6 bases from V and 0 bases from J, leaving 14 bases between. The CDR3 runs 16 residues. Per germline, CDR1 MNHNY and CDR2 SVGAGI (reference sequence). The CDR3 region has the DNA TGTGCCAGCAGCTGGGGGGGGGCCGCGAACACCGGGGAGCTGTTTTTT. Encoded protein: CASSWGGAANTGELFF.

This clonotype was detected many times. V usage is TRBV5-1 and J usage is TRBJ2-4; 7 bases align to TRBD1. V trimming: 0 bases; J trimming: 4 bases; junction bases outside the gene matches: 4. Germline-derived CDR1 and CDR2 are SGHRS and YFSETQ. The CDR3 has 15 amino acids. The CDR3 region is CASSLGPGGKNIQYF. The CDR3 DNA sequence: TGCGCCAGCAGCTTGGGTCCAGGGGGTAAAAACATTCAGTACTTC.

This clonotype was found many times. The chain combines TRBV6-1 with TRBJ2-1; 10 bases are shared with TRBD2. Germline trimming cut 3 bases from V and 5 bases from J; bases unmatched to any gene: 4. CDR3 length: 15 residues. Germline V gene sequence: CDR1 MNHNS, CDR2 SASEGT. In DNA, the CDR3 is TGTGCCAGCAGTGATTTACTAGCGGGGAACAATGAGCAGTTCTTC. Protein: CASSDLLAGNNEQFF.

This clonotype was seen at least ten times. The V gene is TRBV20-1, the J gene TRBJ2-3; D call uncertain. Germline V gene lookup returns CDR1 DFQATT and CDR2 SNEGSKA (reference sequence). This CDR3 has 15 amino acids. V gave up 5 bases and J gave up 7 bases, with 22 bases separating them. The CDR3 here is CSAGGMGSSRNTQYF. The CDR3, as DNA: TGCAGTGCTGGTGGGATGGGATCCTCCCGGAATACGCAGTATTTT.

This clonotype was recorded at least ten times. The chain has TRBV5-1 and TRBJ2-3; 8 bases align to TRBD2. CDR1 and CDR2 from the germline V gene are SGHRS and YFSETQ. V shed 4 bases, J shed 6 bases, and the junction held 10 bases outside the gene matches. This CDR3 is built from 15 residues. CDR3 nucleotide sequence: TGCGCCAGCAGCCCCGCGGGGGGCCGTATCGATACGCAGTATTTT. It yields the protein CASSPAGGRIDTQYF.

This clonotype appeared many times. The chain links TRBV20-1 to TRBJ1-6, with D possibly being TRBD1 (6 bases). The CDR3 totals 14 residues. Trimming left V 0 bases short and J 14 bases short, with 17 bases between. Looked up from germline, CDR1 is DFQATT and CDR2 is SNEGSKA (reference sequence). CDR3 in DNA: TGCAGTGCTAGAGATAAGACAGGCCCAGGGACCCTCCACTTT. Protein sequence: CSARDKTGPGTLHF.

Ten or more counts support this clonotype. J is TRBJ2-7 and V is TRBV5-1; D is perhaps TRBD1 (6 bases). The V gene lost 4 bases and the J gene lost 4 bases, with 12 bases spanning the gap. From germline, CDR1 is SGHRS and CDR2 YFSETQ. The CDR3 consists of 13 residues. CDR3 loop: CASSEGTFYEQYF. The CDR3 DNA reads as TGCGCCAGCAGCGAAGGGACATTTTACGAGCAGTACTTC.

V usage is TRBV6-1 and J usage is TRBJ2-1; D gene unclear. With 1 base removed from V and 8 bases from J, the gap between germline ends came to 6 bases. The CDR3 spans 12 residues. Germline CDR1 reads MNHNS; CDR2 reads SASEGT. In nucleotides, the CDR3 is TGTGCCAGCAGTGAAGGGTGGGATGAGCAGTTCTTC. Encoded protein: CASSEGWDEQFF.